This T cell receptor (beta chain) is drawn from a study of siplizumab effects on memory and regulatory T cells (dated by TCRdb to about 2019). With respect to the entire study: The study examined how the anti-CD2 antibody siplizumab affects alloreactive T-cell subsets in allogeneic mixed lymphocyte reactions built from human PBMCs. Results the study describes overall, beyond this receptor: Siplizumab significantly reduced the cumulative frequency of alloreactive sequences traceable to unstimulated CD4+ memory T cells. Unstimulated naive T cells appeared to be more diverse than memory T cells, and naive cells seemed to make a substantial contribution to the alloresponse. Whether proliferating Tregs from siplizumab cultures were suppressive was not functionally confirmed. A naive or memory phenotype could not be assigned to roughly 75-97% of proliferating CD4+ or CD8+ clones. Among mappable alloreactive CD4+ clones, the Treg-derived fraction averaged around 70% with siplizumab versus about 27% in control reactions. Because sequences below about 10^-5 frequency were poorly captured, only a minor fraction of alloreactive clones could be mapped to unstimulated subsets.

To note about this clone: The specificity of this receptor is unknown. No much larger clonotype is one base removed from it; base qualities were not supplied.

The library was obtained by the immunoSEQ multiplex PCR assay. Some 1.1 x 10^5 TCR templates per sample were assayed by the deep sequencing platform. Genomic DNA extracted from sorted T cells was used for TCRbeta CDR3 sequencing. Under the source paper's analysis protocol: The R programming language was used for the clonal analysis of the TCRbeta CDR3 data. Comparing unstimulated samples against CFSE-low samples taken after the reaction was how alloreactive CD4+ and CD8+ clones were defined. Regulatory or non-regulatory origin of alloreactive CD4+ clones was assigned by matching sequences to the sorted unstimulated Treg and non-Treg repertoires. TCRdb re-hosts the immuneACCESS table, in-frame sequences only. Its copies lack some clones; in the studies checked, an unresolved V gene accounts for under half of them, and the cause for the rest is not known. From that table come the V and J calls and clone size; the DNA was used to work out D and trimming. The sample table holds around 100,000 clones, of which 85% to 95% were seen once. The ten largest clones capture roughly 0.3% of the sample.

TCRbeta CDR3 sequencing was performed on sorted unstimulated T cells and on proliferating T cells recovered from mixed lymphocyte reactions. Fresh whole blood from some eleven HLA-typed healthy donors was used to isolate PBMCs. To map where alloreactive clones came from, unstimulated CD4+ non-regulatory T cells were FACS-sorted. V ends up 4 bases short and J 0 bases short, with an unmatched junction base count of 11. The CDR3 measures 17 amino acids from cysteine to phenylalanine. The only DNA kept is the CDR3, 51 bases in frame from the first base. Material: non-Treg CD4+ T cells sorted from blood. Read against the paper, the sample's cell subset or site label means: FACS-sorted unstimulated CD4+ non-regulatory T cells. The sequence links TRBV5-3 to TRBJ2-3, and 7 bases in between align with TRBD1. TRBV5-3 falls under the ORF class, with uncertain function. The clonotype was recovered from a human donor in good health. CDR3 sequence: CARSQYRDSTSTDTQYF. The nucleotide sequence is TGTGCCAGAAGCCAGTACCGGGACAGCACTAGCACAGATACGCAGTATTTT.